Below are 27 T cell receptor beta chains sequenced from a single sample in a study of shared clonotypes between healthy human individuals (TCRdb year 2020). The receptor library was made with the immunoSEQ multiplex PCR assay. As stored in TCRdb, this immuneACCESS dataset retains in-frame rearrangements with V and J assigned. A fraction of the clones does not appear; measured against another copy, unresolved V genes explain less than half of the discrepancy, and the remainder lacks a known reason. The sample yields about 1 million clones; roughly 75% were counted once. Approximately 1.5% of the sample is in the top ten clones. The sample was memory CD4+ T cells sorted from blood. The cell subset or site label corresponds to: CD45RA-negative fraction. The source is a man between 18 and 29 years old in good health.

The rearrangement uses TRBV5-1 and TRBJ2-5; 9 bases map to TRBD1. Germline loops: CDR1 SGHRS, CDR2 YFSETQ. There are 15 residues in the CDR3. Losses at the gene ends were 2 bases for V and 5 bases for J; bases not matched to a gene: 7. The CDR3 here is CASSFGDREMETQYF. The CDR3 DNA sequence: TGCGCCAGCAGCTTCGGGGACAGGGAGATGGAGACCCAGTACTTC.

About this clone: One end of the junction is discordant with germline, which a read error may explain. The gene calls are TRBV10-1 and TRBJ2-7, with 9 positions matching TRBD1. From germline, CDR1 is WNHNN and CDR2 SYGVQD (reference sequence). This CDR3 comprises 16 residues. The CDR3 nucleotides read TGCGCCAGCAGTAAGTCGGGGACAGGGAAGGAGGTCGAGCAGTACTTC. Translation gives CASSKSGTGKEVEQYF.

The V and J genes are TRBV10-3 and TRBJ1-1, with D unclear. The CDR3 has 13 residues. CDR1 and CDR2 (germline): ENHRY, SYGVKD. Between the trimmed V and J ends, which lost 8 bases and 0 bases, there was a span of 10 bases. DNA of the CDR3: TGTGCCATCCAGGAGGCAATGAACACTGAAGCTTTCTTT. Amino acid sequence: CAIQEAMNTEAFF.

This clone was seen a single time. Here the CDR3 reads CASSPGTSANTGELFF. DNA of the CDR3: TGCGCCAGCAGCCCCGGGACTAGCGCGAACACCGGGGAGCTGTTTTTT. The chain uses TRBV5-1 and TRBJ2-2; 10 nucleotides match TRBD2. V lost 4 bases to trimming and J lost 0 bases; unmatched junction nucleotides: 3. Germline V CDR1 and CDR2: SGHRS, YFSETQ. The CDR3 totals 16 residues. Supplemented by reference TRBV5-1 and TRBJ2-2, the full variable domain reads KAGVTQTPRYLIKTRGQQVTLSCSPISGHRSVSWYQQTPGQGLQFLFEYFSETQRNKGNFPGRFSGRQFSNSRSEMNVSTLELGDSALYLCASSPGTSANTGELFFGEGSRLTVL.

V and J are TRBV10-3 and TRBJ2-1; no clear D gene. V was trimmed by 10 bases and J by 0 bases, leaving 7 bases between them. Germline lookup yields CDR1 ENHRY and CDR2 SYGVKD. This CDR3 is 12 amino acids long. The CDR3 DNA reads TGTGCCACCCAGAGCTCCTACAATGAGCAGTTCTTC. Amino acid sequence: CATQSSYNEQFF.

The chain has TRBV5-1 and TRBJ1-1; D ambiguous. The germline V gene encodes CDR1 SGHRS and CDR2 YFSETQ. The CDR3 is 13 amino acids. V lost 4 bases to trimming and J lost 0 bases, with 7 bases between them. In nucleotides, the CDR3 is TGCGCCAGCAGCCAGAGTTTGAACACTGAAGCTTTCTTT. Translated, it gives CASSQSLNTEAFF. The full variable domain, in which reference TRBV5-1 and TRBJ1-1 provide the parts outside the CDR3, is KAGVTQTPRYLIKTRGQQVTLSCSPISGHRSVSWYQQTPGQGLQFLFEYFSETQRNKGNFPGRFSGRQFSNSRSEMNVSTLELGDSALYLCASSQSLNTEAFFGQGTRLTVV.

The genes are TRBV11-3 and TRBJ2-2; 7 nucleotides line up with TRBD2. Germline V lookup: CDR1 SGHNT, CDR2 YENEEA. This CDR3 is built from 14 residues. J lost 2 bases, V lost 6 bases, and 3 bases had no gene match. Written as DNA, the CDR3 is TGTGCCAGCAGGCTAGCGGACAACACCGGGGAGCTGTTTTTT. Protein product: CASRLADNTGELFF.

This clone was seen at least ten times. The chain carries TRBV6-6 and TRBJ2-3; D gene uncertain. The CDR3 has 14 amino acids. Germline V lookup: CDR1 MNHNY, CDR2 SVGAGI (reference sequence). V was pared by 0 bases and J by 0 bases, with 4 bases between. CDR3 sequence: CASSYSTSTDTQYF. The CDR3 nucleotides read TGTGCCAGCAGTTACTCGACTAGCACAGATACGCAGTATTTT.

The chain has TRBV11-3 and TRBJ1-5; maybe TRBD1 (5 bases). The CDR3 covers 17 residues. V was pared by 5 bases and J by 8 bases, with 25 bases between. Germline V CDR1 and CDR2: SGHNT, YENEEA. The chain's CDR3 is CASSAGTPGGMGKPQHF. The DNA of the CDR3 is TGTGCCAGCAGCGCCGGGACTCCGGGAGGGATGGGTAAGCCCCAGCATTTT. Supplemented by reference TRBV11-3 and TRBJ1-5, the full variable domain reads EAGVVQSPRYKIIEKKQPVAFWCNPISGHNTLYWYLQNLGQGPELLIRYENEEAVDDSQLPKDRFSAERLKGVDSTLKIQPAELGDSAVYLCASSAGTPGGMGKPQHFGDGTRLSIL.

This sequence joins TRBV5-1 and TRBJ2-7; 7 nucleotides agree with TRBD1. V lost 6 bases, J lost 4 bases, and 22 bases stayed unmatched. The germline V gene encodes CDR1 SGHRS and CDR2 YFSETQ. CDR3 length: 18 residues. The CDR3 protein is CASIHLLDRAPYIYEQYF. CDR3 coding DNA: TGCGCCAGCATCCACCTCCTCGACAGGGCGCCATATATATACGAGCAGTACTTC.

The J gene is TRBJ1-5, the V gene TRBV15, with D possibly matching TRBD1 (6 bases). With 5 bases removed from V and 3 bases from J, the gap between germline ends came to 20 bases. This CDR3 is built from 17 residues. Germline loops: CDR1 LNHNV, CDR2 YYDKDF (reference sequence). The CDR3 region is CATSPLGGLKDNQPQHF. The CDR3 nucleotides read TGTGCCACCAGCCCCCTTGGGGGGCTTAAGGACAATCAGCCCCAGCATTTT.

V and J are TRBV7-8 and TRBJ2-7; TRBD2 might be the D (5 bases). Trimming removed 3 bases at V and 5 bases at J, with 14 bases between. CDR3 length equals 14 residues. CDR1 and CDR2 from the germline V gene are SGHVS and FQNEAQ. CDR3 nucleotides: TGTGCCAGCAGCTTTCTTGAGGGCTACCACGAGCAGTACTTC. Translation gives CASSFLEGYHEQYF.

This chain uses TRBV5-1 with TRBJ1-1, with D tentatively TRBD1 (5 bases). The germline V gene has CDR1 SGHRS and CDR2 YFSETQ. V lost 4 bases and J 2 bases, leaving 15 bases between the germline ends. This CDR3 comprises 15 residues. The CDR3 DNA sequence: TGCGCCAGCAGCCCGGATTCGGGGGGAAACACTGAAGCTTTCTTT. Translation: CASSPDSGGNTEAFF.

This rearrangement joins TRBV5-1 to TRBJ2-3; maybe TRBD2 (6 bases). The CDR3 totals 15 residues. Germline values: CDR1 SGHRS, CDR2 YFSETQ. Trimming cost V 0 bases and J 4 bases, with 12 bases left between them. As DNA, the CDR3 is TGCGCCAGCAGCTTGGCCGGCGGGAACGCAGATACGCAGTATTTT. Its translation: CASSLAGGNADTQYF.

CDR3 amino acids: CASSESRGLSSYNSPLHF. The DNA for the CDR3 is TGTGCCAGCAGTGAATCCAGGGGGCTCAGCTCCTATAATTCACCCCTCCACTTT. The V call is TRBV6-1, the J call TRBJ1-6; 8 bases map to TRBD1. The CDR3 sequence is 18 residues long. The J segment lost 0 bases and the V segment lost 2 bases, leaving 6 bases of the junction unmatched. Germline V gene data show CDR1 as MNHNS and CDR2 as SASEGT.

V is TRBV14 and J is TRBJ1-4, with D unclear. V was cut by 0 bases and J by 6 bases, with 2 bases left in between. The CDR3 extends over 12 amino acids. Germline loops: CDR1 SGHDN, CDR2 FVKESK. The CDR3 spells CASSQDDEKLFF. The CDR3 DNA follows: TGTGCCAGCAGCCAAGATGATGAAAAACTGTTTTTT.

A few counts support this clone. J is TRBJ2-3 and V is TRBV5-4; the D gene is possibly TRBD2 (6 bases). The germline V gene encodes CDR1 SGHNT and CDR2 YYREEE (reference sequence). The CDR3 contains 13 residues. The V end was cut by 9 bases, the J end by 0 bases, with 11 bases between. CDR3 amino acids: CATKGTSTDTQYF. For the CDR3, the DNA is TGTGCCACGAAGGGGACTAGCACAGATACGCAGTATTTT.

CDR3 in amino acids: CASSSGHTYEQYF. The CDR3 DNA reads TGTGCCAGCAGCTCCGGGCATACCTACGAGCAGTACTTC. V usage is TRBV28 and J usage is TRBJ2-7; no clear D gene. V lost 6 bases and J lost 2, with 11 bases in between. This CDR3 has 13 residues. Germline-derived CDR1 and CDR2 are MDHEN and SYDVKM.

The chain is built from TRBV7-6 and TRBJ2-7; the match to TRBD1 covers 7 bases. This CDR3 is 12 amino acids long. Germline V lookup: CDR1 SGHVS, CDR2 FNYEAQ. Trimming took 5 bases from V and 5 from J; bases not matched to a gene: 3. The CDR3 region has the DNA TGTGCCAGCAGCCCCCAGGGGGACGAGCAGTACTTC. As protein: CASSPQGDEQYF.

In its sample, this clone was seen many times. The chain has TRBV7-9 and TRBJ1-4; D is uncertain. CDR1 and CDR2 from the germline V gene are SEHNR and FQNEAQ (reference sequence). This CDR3 spans 11 amino acids. V gave up 5 bases and J gave up 6 bases, with 4 bases separating them. CDR3 loop: CASSPHEKLFF. The CDR3 DNA sequence: TGTGCCAGCAGCCCACATGAAAAACTGTTTTTT.

This clone has only one observation. The chain's CDR3 is CASSFQGAGTGSYEQYF. The CDR3 nucleotides are TGTGCCAGCAGTTTTCAGGGAGCCGGGACAGGGTCTTACGAGCAGTACTTC. V usage is TRBV28 and J usage is TRBJ2-7; 9 bases are a match to TRBD1. The ends lost 3 bases at V and 4 bases at J; junction bases unmatched: 13. CDR3 size: 17 residues. The V gene's germline CDR1 is MDHEN and CDR2 SYDVKM.

The CDR3 loop reads CASRNRDRGNSPLHF. DNA for the CDR3: TGTGCCAGCAGAAACCGGGACAGGGGAAATTCACCCCTCCACTTT. The chain combines TRBV7-2 with TRBJ1-6, with 10 bases that match TRBD1. V gave up 6 bases and J gave up 7 bases; unmatched junction bases: 6. This CDR3 spans 15 amino acids. Germline V gene data show CDR1 as SGHTA and CDR2 as FQGNSA.

This clone was recorded a few times. The chain uses TRBV30 and TRBJ1-1; D is uncertain. V shed 6 bases and J shed 1 base, with 6 bases lying between them. This CDR3 is built from 11 residues. The germline gives CDR1 GTSNPN, CDR2 SVGIG (reference sequence). The CDR3 here is CACKWNTEAFF. CDR3 in DNA: TGTGCCTGCAAGTGGAACACTGAAGCTTTCTTT.

The gene calls are TRBV2 and TRBJ2-1; D unclear. Germline values: CDR1 SNHLY, CDR2 FYNNEI. The V end was cut by 2 bases, the J end by 8 bases, with 4 bases between. The CDR3 has 11 residues. This CDR3 reads CASSETHEQFF. In DNA form, the CDR3 reads TGTGCCAGCAGTGAAACCCATGAGCAGTTCTTC.

There are a few counts of this clone. V usage is TRBV5-1 and J usage is TRBJ2-3; D perhaps matches TRBD2 (5 bases). This CDR3 region has 14 residues. Germline values: CDR1 SGHRS, CDR2 YFSETQ. V was clipped by 0 bases and J by 6 bases, with 11 bases between them. CDR3 region: CASSLAGIDDTQYF. For the CDR3, the DNA is TGCGCCAGCAGCTTGGCGGGGATCGACGATACGCAGTATTTT.

J is TRBJ1-1 and V is TRBV27, with D perhaps matching TRBD1 (6 bases). Trimming took 2 bases from V and 4 from J, leaving 17 bases between them. CDR3 length: 16 amino acids. CDR1 is MNHEY and CDR2 is SMNVEV in the germline V gene (reference sequence). The CDR3 coding sequence is TGTGCCAGCAGTTTAGAAAGGGGGAGGCTCGGCACTGAAGCTTTCTTT. It codes for CASSLERGRLGTEAFF.

The chain uses TRBV4-3 and TRBJ1-6; D is perhaps TRBD1 (5 bases). V was shortened by 0 bases and J by 7 bases, with 19 bases between the two germline ends. This CDR3 is 18 amino acids long. Germline V CDR1 and CDR2: LGHNA, YSLEER. CDR3 sequence (DNA): TGCGCCAGCAGCCAAGAAACGGTAGGAGGACACCAAAATTCACCCCTCCACTTT. Translated, it gives CASSQETVGGHQNSPLHF.